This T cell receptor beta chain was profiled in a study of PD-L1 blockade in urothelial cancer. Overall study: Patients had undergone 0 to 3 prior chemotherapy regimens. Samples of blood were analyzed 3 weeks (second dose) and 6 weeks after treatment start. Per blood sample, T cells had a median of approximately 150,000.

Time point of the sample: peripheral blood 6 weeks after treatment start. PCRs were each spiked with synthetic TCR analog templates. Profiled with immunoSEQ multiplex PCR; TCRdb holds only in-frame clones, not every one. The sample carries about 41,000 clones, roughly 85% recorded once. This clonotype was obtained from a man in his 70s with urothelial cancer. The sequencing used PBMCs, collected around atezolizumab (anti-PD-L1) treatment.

DNA for the CDR3: TGTGCCAGTAGGGAACTAGCGGGTGCGCAGTATTTT. Protein product: CASRELAGAQYF. The V and J genes are TRBV19 and TRBJ2-3, with 9 bases aligning to TRBD2. Germline-derived CDR1 and CDR2 are LNHDA and SQIVND (reference sequence). V shed 6 bases and J 10 bases; nucleotides not matched to a gene: 5. CDR3 length: 12 residues.